The 20 T cell receptor beta chains listed next were all sequenced from one sample in a study of T-cell memory formation after mild COVID-19. Each CDR3 protein gets one entry after TCRdb re-called the 5' RACE reads with MiXCR. The sample has around 450,000 distinct CDR3 sequences; 20% to 25% are singletons. The specimen sequenced was PBMCs or a T cell subset sorted from them (not recorded which). Source of these receptors: an adult woman who had mild COVID-19 (a few samples of this study predate the infection). Cell type and time point are not known.

This sequence joins TRBV11-2 and TRBJ1-4; D uncertain. This CDR3 is 16 amino acids long. Between the trimmed V and J ends, which lost 0 bases and 5 bases, there was a span of 13 bases. Germline assignment: CDR1 SGHAT and CDR2 FQNNGV. The CDR3 DNA reads as TGTGCCAGCAGCTTAGATAGCCGGCCAATAAATGAAAAACTGTTTTTT. Translation gives CASSLDSRPINEKLFF.

The rearrangement uses TRBV7-9 and TRBJ2-7; D is perhaps TRBD1 or TRBD2 (5 bases each). Germline CDR1 SEHNR, CDR2 FQNEAQ (reference sequence). V gave up 5 bases and J gave up 1 base, with 15 bases separating them. The CDR3 is 15 residues long. The CDR3 loop reads CASSEGPLGSYEQYF. The CDR3 DNA is TGTGCCAGCAGCGAGGGACCCCTTGGATCCTACGAGCAGTACTTC.

The gene calls are TRBV12-3 or TRBV12-4 and TRBJ1-1, with a possible D match to TRBD1 (6 bases). Trimming took 7 bases from V and 11 from J, leaving 17 bases between them. The CDR3 runs to 12 residues. The CDR3 nucleotides read TGTGCCAGCACCTCTGGACAGTTGGAGGCTTTCTTT. It codes for CASTSGQLEAFF.

This clonotype was seen a handful of times. The genes are TRBV5-1 and TRBJ2-5; 12 bases line up with TRBD2. Trimming removed 3 bases from V and 5 bases from J; junction bases left unmatched: 2. CDR1 and CDR2 from the germline V gene are SGHRS and YFSETQ. The CDR3 runs to 14 residues. The CDR3 region has the DNA TGCGCCAGCAGCTGGACTAGCGGGGTGGAGACCCAGTACTTC. This sequence encodes CASSWTSGVETQYF.

In its sample, this clonotype was seen a few times. The rearrangement uses TRBV10-3 and TRBJ2-5, with a possible D match to TRBD1 (6 bases). The CDR3 consists of 16 residues. Germline CDR1 and CDR2: ENHRY and SYGVKD. V was pared by 6 bases and J by 5 bases, with 22 bases between. The CDR3 region is CAISATGTTGGETQYF. Written as DNA, the CDR3 is TGTGCCATCAGCGCTACCGGGACAACCGGCGGGGAGACCCAGTACTTC.

This clonotype was seen only a few times. The rearrangement uses TRBV12-3 or TRBV12-4 and TRBJ2-7; 7 bases are a match to TRBD2. CDR3 length: 15 residues. J lost 0 bases, V lost 8 bases, and 10 bases had no gene match. The DNA for the CDR3 is TGTGCCAGCGGGGGAACTAGCGCTACCTCCTACGAGCAGTACTTC. Protein: CASGGTSATSYEQYF.

This chain connects TRBV12-3 or TRBV12-4 to TRBJ1-3; the D is unclear. CDR3 size: 14 residues. The V end was cut by 0 bases, the J end by 4 bases, with 7 bases between. The CDR3 DNA reads as TGTGCCAGCAGTTTAGCGCCCGTCGGAAACACCATATATTTT. This encodes CASSLAPVGNTIYF.

This clonotype appeared a few times. This sequence joins TRBV18 and TRBJ2-3; D remains unclear. Germline lookup yields CDR1 KGHSH and CDR2 LQKENI. This CDR3 is 15 amino acids long. Trimming pared 7 bases from V and 0 bases from J, leaving 14 bases between. The CDR3 DNA sequence: TGTGCCAGCTTCGCCACACTCATTAGCACAGATACGCAGTATTTT. Translated, it gives CASFATLISTDTQYF.

This clonotype showed up just a few times. The chain joins TRBV5-1 to TRBJ1-4; tentative D call: TRBD1 (6 bases). Germline CDR1 is SGHRS and CDR2 is YFSETQ. There are 16 residues in the CDR3. The V end lost 4 bases, the J end lost 5 bases, and 18 bases lay between the germline ends. CDR3 DNA: TGCGCCAGCAGCCAACGAGGGGGGAAAGCGAATGAAAAACTGTTTTTT. It encodes CASSQRGGKANEKLFF. Supplemented by reference TRBV5-1 and TRBJ1-4, the full variable domain reads KAGVTQTPRYLIKTRGQQVTLSCSPISGHRSVSWYQQTPGQGLQFLFEYFSETQRNKGNFPGRFSGRQFSNSRSEMNVSTLELGDSALYLCASSQRGGKANEKLFFGSGTQLSVL.

This clonotype was counted only a few times. The chain uses TRBV3-1 and TRBJ2-7; D perhaps matches TRBD2 (6 bases). Germline CDR1 reads LGHDT; CDR2 reads YNNKEL (reference sequence). The CDR3 sequence is 13 residues long. Trimming took off 2 bases at V and 5 bases at J, with 10 bases between the two ends. The CDR3 coding sequence is TGTGCCAGCAGCCAATTCCAGCGGGACGAGCAGTACTTC. This codes for CASSQFQRDEQYF.

This chain uses TRBV30 with TRBJ2-4; no reliable D call. Trimming took off 2 bases at V and 7 bases at J, with 12 bases between the two ends. CDR3 size: 13 residues. Germline assignment: CDR1 GTSNPN and CDR2 SVGIG (reference sequence). CDR3 bases: TGTGCCTGGAGTAATGGAGCCGGGAACATTCAGTACTTC. This translates into CAWSNGAGNIQYF. The variable domain in full, with the rest retrieved from reference TRBV30 and TRBJ2-4, is SQTIHQWPATLVQPVGSPLSLECTVEGTSNPNLYWYRQAAGRGLQLLFYSVGIGQISSEVPQNLSASRPQDRQFILSSKKLLLSDSGFYLCAWSNGAGNIQYFGAGTRLSVL.

This chain joins TRBV6-5 and TRBJ2-2, with D unresolved. V lost 4 bases and J lost 4, with 4 bases in between. The CDR3 sequence is 12 residues long. Germline CDR1 is MNHEY and CDR2 is SVGAGI. In nucleotides, the CDR3 is TGTGCCAGCAGTTTTGTCACCGGGGAGCTGTTTTTT. Protein product: CASSFVTGELFF.

The gene calls are TRBV12-3 or TRBV12-4 and TRBJ2-1; D may correspond to TRBD1 or TRBD2 (6 bases each). The CDR3 runs 16 residues. Trimming pared 3 bases from V and 7 bases from J, leaving 19 bases between. The CDR3 loop reads CASSLALGGSGNEQFF. Here the CDR3 DNA reads TGTGCCAGCAGTTTGGCTTTAGGGGGGTCGGGTAATGAGCAGTTCTTC.

V gene TRBV5-1 combines with J gene TRBJ2-3; 11 bases are a match to TRBD2. The CDR3 totals 16 residues. The junction had 6 bases not matched to a gene; V was cut back by 1 base and J by 5 bases. Germline assignment: CDR1 SGHRS and CDR2 YFSETQ. CDR3 coding DNA: TGCGCCAGCAGCTTGATCCCGGGACTAGCGGAAGATACGCAGTATTTT. This codes for CASSLIPGLAEDTQYF.

This sequence joins TRBV20-1 and TRBJ2-7; 8 positions agree with TRBD2. V lost 5 bases, J lost 1 base, and 13 bases stayed unmatched. CDR3 length equals 16 residues. CDR1 is DFQATT and CDR2 is SNEGSKA in the germline V gene (reference sequence). The CDR3 is CSAPFPGREASYEQYF. The CDR3 DNA reads as TGCAGTGCTCCATTCCCGGGGCGGGAGGCGTCCTACGAGCAGTACTTC.

The table lists this clonotype with a few counts. This chain links TRBV6-1 with TRBJ2-3; 13 nucleotides agree with TRBD2. Per germline, CDR1 MNHNS and CDR2 SASEGT. The CDR3 is 18 amino acids. V was clipped by 5 bases and J by 0 bases; unmatched bases: 8. CDR3 protein: CASSRTSGGYTSTDTQYF. The CDR3 coding sequence is TGTGCCAGCAGTAGGACTAGCGGGGGATACACTAGCACAGATACGCAGTATTTT.

The chain carries TRBV3-1 and TRBJ2-7; no clear D gene. Germline loops: CDR1 LGHDT, CDR2 YNNKEL (reference sequence). The CDR3 is made up of 12 amino acids. Trimming stripped 2 bases from V and 6 bases from J, with 8 bases between. The CDR3 protein is CASSQYGREQYF. The CDR3 DNA reads TGTGCCAGCAGCCAATACGGACGCGAGCAGTACTTC.

V gene TRBV12-3 or TRBV12-4 combines with J gene TRBJ2-3, with D unresolved. V was clipped by 6 bases and J by 2 bases, with 15 bases between them. There are 15 residues in the CDR3. As DNA, the CDR3 is TGTGCCAGCAGCCCCGGACCAACAAACACAGATACGCAGTATTTT. Its protein product is CASSPGPTNTDTQYF.

CDR3 amino acids: CSVQTPKDYEQYF. Written as DNA, the CDR3 is TGCAGCGTCCAGACACCCAAGGACTACGAGCAGTACTTC. The chain combines TRBV29-1 with TRBJ2-7; D unclear. The V end was cut by 6 bases, the J end by 3 bases, with 15 bases between. The CDR3 consists of 13 residues. Germline V gives CDR1 SQVTM, CDR2 ANQGSEA.

The rearrangement links TRBV15 to TRBJ1-2, with D uncertain. The CDR3 consists of 14 residues. V was pared by 0 bases and J by 2 bases, with 7 bases between. Germline V gene data show CDR1 as LNHNV and CDR2 as YYDKDF (reference sequence). The CDR3 region has the DNA TGTGCCACCAGCAGAGAGCCGGGAAACTATGGCTACACCTTC. As protein: CATSREPGNYGYTF.